These 31 T cell receptor beta chains came from one sample sequenced in a study of blood T cell repertoires in COVID-19. Clones were sequenced by immunoSEQ multiplex PCR, and TCRdb holds only the in-frame ones, with some missing. This repertoire shows more than 85,000 clones, roughly 80% found once; its top ten account for about 16%. What was sequenced was peripheral blood. All receptors come from a woman aged 80 or over with acute or convalescent COVID-19.

The V gene is TRBV28, the J gene TRBJ2-7; 7 positions match TRBD1. The V segment lost 5 bases and the J segment 7 bases; nucleotides outside the gene matches: 14. This CDR3 has 15 amino acids. The germline CDR1 and CDR2 sequences are MDHEN and SYDVKM. This CDR3 is CASSKQGQSLGEQYF. CDR3 coding DNA: TGTGCCAGCAGTAAACAGGGACAGAGCCTGGGAGAGCAGTACTTC. The entire variable domain, with the rest obtained from reference TRBV28 and TRBJ2-7, is as follows: DVKVTQSSRYLVKRTGEKVFLECVQDMDHENMFWYRQDPGLGLRLIYFSYDVKMKEKGDIPEGYSVSREKKERFSLILESASTNQTSMYLCASSKQGQSLGEQYFGPGTRLTVT.

This clone came up a few times. The V call is TRBV3-1 (or the pseudogene TRBV3-2), the J call TRBJ1-2; 8 bases align to TRBD1. V was pared by 1 base and J by 3 bases, with 4 bases of the junction left unmatched. Germline V gene sequence: CDR1 LGHDT, CDR2 YNNKEL (reference sequence). The CDR3 is 15 residues long. This CDR3 is CASSQAGQDHYGYTF. Here the CDR3 DNA reads TGTGCCAGCAGCCAAGCGGGACAGGACCACTATGGCTACACCTTC.

The chain joins TRBV2 to TRBJ2-2; TRBD1 might be the D (5 bases). The CDR3 has 15 amino acids. V lost 6 bases, J lost 1 base, and 12 bases lay in between. CDR1 is SNHLY and CDR2 is FYNNEI in the germline V gene. The CDR3 DNA sequence: TGTGCCAGCAGGGAATGGCAGGGGAACACCGGGGAGCTGTTTTTT. This codes for CASREWQGNTGELFF.

V and J are TRBV6-6 and TRBJ1-1; D is possibly TRBD1 (6 bases). This CDR3 is built from 14 residues. V was trimmed by 6 bases and J by 1 base, leaving 12 bases between them. Germline CDR1 MNHNY, CDR2 SVGAGI (reference sequence). The CDR3 bases are TGTGCCAGCAGCTTACAGGGCCCGAACACTGAAGCTTTCTTT. Translated: CASSLQGPNTEAFF.

CDR3 nucleotide sequence: TGTGCCACCTCGATAGACAGGGGCTATGAGCAGTTCTTC. Residues: CATSIDRGYEQFF. This chain connects TRBV6-5 to TRBJ2-1; TRBD1 aligns across 8 bases. The germline V gene has CDR1 MNHEY and CDR2 SVGAGI. CDR3 length equals 13 residues. The V and J ends lost 10 bases and 8 bases, in that order; junction bases with no gene match: 10.

The V gene is TRBV18, the J gene TRBJ1-4, with 7 bases that match TRBD1. The germline gives CDR1 KGHSH, CDR2 LQKENI. The CDR3 has 14 amino acids. The trim removed 3 bases at V and 8 bases at J, leaving 6 bases unmatched. For the CDR3, the DNA is TGTGCCAGCTCACCGAAACAGGGGAAAGAAAAACTGTTTTTT. Its protein is CASSPKQGKEKLFF.

This clone was detected once. The genes are TRBV7-9 and TRBJ2-1; 12 bases align to TRBD2. The CDR3 covers 19 residues. Germline V gene data show CDR1 as SEHNR and CDR2 as FQNEAQ (reference sequence). The junction had 17 bases not matched to a gene; V was cut back by 4 bases and J by 7 bases. The CDR3 reads CASSSPPGKWTSGNNEQFF. The CDR3, as DNA: TGTGCCAGCAGCTCACCTCCCGGGAAGTGGACTAGCGGGAATAATGAGCAGTTCTTC.

V is TRBV10-3 and J is TRBJ2-3, with D tentatively TRBD2 (5 bases). The V end lost 7 bases, the J end lost 4 bases, and 9 bases lay between the germline ends. CDR1 is ENHRY, CDR2 SYGVKD, per germline. The CDR3 is made up of 12 amino acids. The chain's CDR3 is CAIKEAADTQYF. The CDR3 DNA follows: TGTGCCATCAAGGAGGCGGCAGATACGCAGTATTTT.

This chain connects TRBV24-1 to TRBJ2-1; 7 nucleotides align to TRBD1. V gave up 1 base and J gave up 0 bases; unmatched junction bases: 2. The CDR3 is made up of 16 amino acids. Germline values: CDR1 KGHDR, CDR2 SFDVKD. The CDR3, as DNA: TGTGCCACCAGTGATTTCGAGGGGGCCTCCTACAATGAGCAGTTCTTC. Translated, it gives CATSDFEGASYNEQFF.

Written as DNA, the CDR3 is TGTGCCAGCAGTTTAGGACAGCCTGGGGCCAACGTCCTGACTTTC. Protein sequence: CASSLGQPGANVLTF. The chain couples TRBV28 to TRBJ2-6, with TRBD1 as a possible D gene (6 bases). V dropped 2 bases and J dropped 2 bases, with 7 bases sitting between them. Germline values: CDR1 MDHEN, CDR2 SYDVKM. The CDR3 has 15 residues.

This clone has only one observation. The CDR3 protein is CASSFETFRSGNTIYF. In DNA form, the CDR3 reads TGTGCCAGCAGCTTTGAGACATTCCGCTCTGGAAACACCATATATTTT. The V gene is TRBV11-3, the J gene TRBJ1-3; D not resolved. The germline CDR1 and CDR2 sequences are SGHNT and YENEEA. V lost 3 bases to trimming and J lost 0 bases, with 12 bases between them. CDR3 length equals 16 residues.

The chain carries TRBV19 and TRBJ1-2, with D possibly being TRBD1 (5 bases). The CDR3 sequence is 15 residues long. Germline CDR1 and CDR2: LNHDA and SQIVND (reference sequence). V was trimmed by 4 bases and J by 3 bases, leaving 15 bases between them. This chain's CDR3 is CASSKYRTSDYGYTF. CDR3 in DNA: TGTGCCAGTAGTAAGTACAGGACCTCGGACTATGGCTACACCTTC. Looking up the rest from reference TRBV19 and TRBJ1-2 gives the full variable domain: DGGITQSPKYLFRKEGQNVTLSCEQNLNHDAMYWYRQDPGQGLRLIYYSQIVNDFQKGDIAEGYSVSREKKESFPLTVTSAQKNPTAFYLCASSKYRTSDYGYTFGSGTRLTVV.

The CDR3 sequence is CAISDPGRGGNEQYV. The DNA for the CDR3 is TGTGCCATCAGTGACCCTGGCAGGGGAGGGAACGAGCAGTACGTC. V gene TRBV10-3 combines with J gene TRBJ2-7; weak D call: TRBD2 (7 bases). CDR1 and CDR2 (germline): ENHRY, SYGVKD. Trimming removed 3 bases from V and 5 bases from J, with 17 bases in between. The CDR3 runs 15 residues.

The chain combines TRBV7-2 with TRBJ2-1; no firm D call. Germline V gene lookup returns CDR1 SGHTA and CDR2 FQGNSA. The CDR3 is 16 residues long. Trimming cost V 0 bases and J 3 bases, with 12 bases left between them. The CDR3 DNA is TGTGCCAGCAGCTTAGCTAGCTCGGTCATCTACAATGAGCAGTTCTTC. Its protein is CASSLASSVIYNEQFF.

This chain uses TRBV6-5 with TRBJ1-3, with D hard to call. V gave up 6 bases and J gave up 4 bases, with 4 bases separating them. The CDR3 is made up of 11 amino acids. The germline gives CDR1 MNHEY, CDR2 SVGAGI. CDR3 sequence: CASREGNTIYF. The CDR3 DNA reads TGTGCCAGCAGGGAGGGAAACACCATATATTTT.

V usage is TRBV5-4 and J usage is TRBJ2-4; 12 nucleotides agree with TRBD2. CDR1 SGHNT and CDR2 YYREEE come from the germline V gene (reference sequence). The CDR3 is 16 amino acids. With V trimmed by 4 bases and J by 6 bases, 8 bases remained unmatched. Written as DNA, the CDR3 is TGTGCCAGCAGCATGGGAGCGACTAGCGGGAGAAACATTCAGTACTTC. It encodes CASSMGATSGRNIQYF.

The J gene is TRBJ2-1, the V gene TRBV10-3, with TRBD2 matching over 7 bases. V shed 0 bases, J shed 0 bases, and the junction held 2 bases outside the gene matches. The CDR3 runs 16 residues. Germline-derived CDR1 and CDR2 are ENHRY and SYGVKD. The CDR3 loop reads CAISESGGSSYNEQFF. The CDR3 DNA follows: TGTGCCATCAGTGAGTCAGGCGGGAGCTCCTACAATGAGCAGTTCTTC.

V gene TRBV5-3 combines with J gene TRBJ2-1; the D gene is possibly TRBD2 (5 bases). TRBV5-3 is designated an ORF whose function remains uncertain. V lost 4 bases and J lost 4, with 15 bases in between. The CDR3 contains 15 residues. CDR3: CARSAREGGYNEQFF. In DNA form, the CDR3 reads TGTGCCAGAAGCGCCCGGGAAGGAGGTTACAATGAGCAGTTCTTC.

The chain recombines TRBV12-2 with TRBJ2-7; the table calls TRBD2, which could not be checked here. TRBV12-2 is recorded as a pseudogene. This CDR3 is 14 amino acids long. CDR3 DNA: TGTGCAAGTCGCTCTGGACTCCACTCCTACGAGCAGTACGTC. This gives the protein CASRSGLHSYEQYV.

V is TRBV19 and J is TRBJ1-4; 7 positions match TRBD1. Germline V gives CDR1 LNHDA, CDR2 SQIVND (reference sequence). The CDR3 spans 17 residues. The junction had 18 bases not matched to a gene; V was cut back by 6 bases and J by 8 bases. CDR3 DNA sequence: TGTGCCAGTAGGAGACAGGGTCGGAAGGCCCTTGGGGAAAAACTGTTTTTT. This gives the protein CASRRQGRKALGEKLFF.

The chain recombines TRBV2 with TRBJ2-3; 12 nucleotides match TRBD2. The CDR3 has 16 amino acids. The germline CDR1 and CDR2 sequences are SNHLY and FYNNEI. J was trimmed by 0 bases and V by 7 bases; bases with no gene match: 5. CDR3 sequence (DNA): TGTGCCAGCAATGGACTAGCGGGGTCTAGCACAGATACGCAGTATTTT. Translation gives CASNGLAGSSTDTQYF.

This chain joins TRBV20-1 and TRBJ1-5; a weak D match, TRBD1 (5 bases). CDR3 length equals 13 residues. Per the germline V gene, CDR1 is DFQATT and CDR2 is SNEGSKA (reference sequence). The V end was cut by 3 bases, the J end by 7 bases, with 13 bases between. The CDR3: CSASSSGGQPQHF. The CDR3 region has the DNA TGCAGTGCTAGTTCATCGGGGGGACAGCCCCAGCATTTT.

This clone was seen a few times. The chain is built from TRBV5-1 and TRBJ1-1, with no clear D. Looked up from germline, CDR1 is SGHRS and CDR2 is YFSETQ. Deletions cut 6 bases from V and 6 bases from J, with 9 bases between. The CDR3 runs 11 residues. Written as DNA, the CDR3 is TGCGCCAGCATGGCAACAGCTGAAGCTTTCTTT. Amino acid sequence: CASMATAEAFF.

This chain links TRBV5-1 with TRBJ1-5, with D uncertain. CDR1 SGHRS and CDR2 YFSETQ come from the germline V gene. The CDR3 consists of 15 residues. V was cut by 4 bases and J by 4 bases, with 15 bases left in between. The CDR3 loop reads CASSAGPEGNQPQHF. The CDR3 region has the DNA TGCGCCAGCAGCGCCGGCCCCGAGGGTAATCAGCCCCAGCATTTT.

The sample holds a few counts of this clone. The V and J genes are TRBV30 and TRBJ2-7; the D is unclear. The V gene lost 1 base and the J gene lost 4 bases, with 11 bases spanning the gap. The CDR3 has 13 amino acids. The V gene's germline CDR1 is GTSNPN and CDR2 SVGIG (reference sequence). The CDR3 sequence is CAWSERERYEQYV. CDR3 DNA sequence: TGTGCCTGGAGTGAGCGTGAGAGGTACGAGCAGTACGTC.

This clone has more than one count but fewer than ten. This rearrangement joins TRBV3-1 (or the pseudogene TRBV3-2) to TRBJ1-2, with TRBD1 matching over 7 bases. CDR1 is LGHDT and CDR2 is YNNKEL in the germline V gene (reference sequence). The CDR3 spans 13 residues. Unmatched junction bases numbered 5, after V lost 3 bases and J lost 7 bases. The CDR3 spells CASSHEGAGGYTF. CDR3 coding DNA: TGTGCCAGCAGCCATGAGGGGGCCGGTGGCTACACCTTC.

V and J are TRBV28 and TRBJ2-1; 13 bases are shared with TRBD2. Germline V lookup: CDR1 MDHEN, CDR2 SYDVKM. The V gene end was trimmed by 6 bases and the J gene end by 9 bases; junction bases not matched to a gene: 2. The CDR3 is 13 amino acids. DNA for the CDR3: TGTGCCAGCAGGGGACTAGCGGGGAGTGAGCAGTTCTTC. Translated, it gives CASRGLAGSEQFF.

V gene TRBV11-3 combines with J gene TRBJ2-5, with D perhaps TRBD2 (5 bases). V was cut by 5 bases and J by 2 bases, with 21 bases left in between. Germline values: CDR1 SGHNT, CDR2 YENEEA. The CDR3 covers 17 residues. DNA of the CDR3: TGTGCCAGCAGCCCCGGGATCGTTAGAGGTCAACAAGAGACCCAGTACTTC. As protein: CASSPGIVRGQQETQYF.

V is TRBV7-9 and J is TRBJ1-1; D is possibly TRBD1 (5 bases). Germline CDR1 is SEHNR and CDR2 is FQNEAQ (reference sequence). Trimming took 5 bases from V and 6 from J, leaving 13 bases between them. The CDR3 extends over 13 amino acids. This CDR3 reads CASSPQGGAEAFF. The CDR3 nucleotides are TGTGCCAGCAGCCCTCAGGGTGGGGCTGAAGCTTTCTTT.

Written as DNA, the CDR3 is TGTGCCAGCAGTTCTATTTACAGGCCTTCACCCCTCCACTTT. It translates to CASSSIYRPSPLHF. The rearrangement links TRBV7-9 to TRBJ1-6; D may be TRBD1 (5 bases). The germline V gene encodes CDR1 SEHNR and CDR2 FQNEAQ (reference sequence). This CDR3 has 14 residues. Trimming removed 6 bases from V and 9 bases from J, with 15 bases in between.

This clone was seen a handful of times. The J gene is TRBJ2-3, the V gene TRBV24-1; maybe TRBD1 (5 bases). This CDR3 has 12 amino acids. V was shortened by 9 bases and J by 0 bases, with 6 bases between the two germline ends. Germline V gene sequence: CDR1 KGHDR, CDR2 SFDVKD. The CDR3 bases are TGTGCCACCGGGGCTAGCACAGATACGCAGTATTTT. It codes for CATGASTDTQYF.